Here is one T cell receptor beta chain with its context. This specimen belongs to a study of T cell repertoires in aging, cancer and after chemotherapy. Study-wide context: Donor ages fell into six groups from 30 or younger up to 70 or older.

Peripheral blood genomic DNA, not sorted cells or RNA, was the template. Rearranged V-D-J TRB sequences were amplified with a mixed TRB-A/B primer pool. TCRdb re-derived calls from the multiplex PCR reads in MiXCR, one entry per CDR3 protein. This sample carries more than 4,000 distinct CDR3 sequences, around 42% of them seen once, and the ten largest clones take 25% to 30%. With 5 bases removed from V and 0 bases from J, the gap between germline ends came to 13 bases. Germline lookup yields CDR1 MNHEY and CDR2 SMNVEV (reference sequence). The CDR3 covers 15 residues. This sequence originates from a human donor in good health. Sequencing was done on a sample of blood. The chain couples TRBV27 to TRBJ2-5, with TRBD2 as a possible D gene (5 bases). The CDR3 loop reads CASSPTAADQETQYF. In DNA form, the CDR3 reads TGTGCCAGCAGTCCAACAGCGGCCGACCAAGAGACCCAGTACTTC.